The clone carrying this T cell receptor (beta chain) showed up just a few times. The CDR3 has 15 amino acids. Germline CDR1 and CDR2: SGDLS and YYNGEE. The V gene lost 0 bases and the J gene lost 2 bases, with 10 bases spanning the gap. The sample originates from a study of patients and donors after allogeneic stem cell transplantation. Each CDR3 protein is one row after TCRdb ran MiXCR on the RT-PCR reads. The sample has tens of thousands of distinct CDR3 sequences, around 27% seen once. This TCR derives from a human donor who was either an allogeneic HSCT recipient or a stem cell or donor lymphocyte infusion donor (not recorded which). It is not recorded whose cells these are; they may come from a transplant donor. This chain uses TRBV9 with TRBJ2-3; no reliable D call. The sequenced material came from blood, either unsorted or a sorted T cell fraction (not recorded which). For the CDR3, the DNA is TGTGCCAGCAGCGTAGAGGCGATTCTCACAGATACGCAGTATTTT. As protein: CASSVEAILTDTQYF. The complete variable domain, with remaining parts taken from reference TRBV9 and TRBJ2-3, reads DSGVTQTPKHLITATGQRVTLRCSPRSGDLSVYWYQQSLDQGLQFLIQYYNGEERAKGNILERFSAQQFPDLHSELNLSSLELGDSALYFCASSVEAILTDTQYFGPGTRLTVL.